These 32 T cell receptor beta chains came from one sample sequenced in a study of CD8+ T cells in alopecia areata. Sequencing used cDNA as its template, made by extracting RNA and reverse transcribing it. TCRdb keeps only in-frame clones here, not all; method: immunoSEQ multiplex PCR. Found here are about 280,000 clones, more than 45% of them singletons; the top ten hold more than 1.5%. Stated treatment: oral pan-JAK inhibitor, 5-10 mg twice daily. Source: CD4+ T cells sorted from blood, taken at week 24, from a patient treated with tofacitinib. These receptors were collected from a human donor with alopecia areata.

This clone was observed a few times. The gene calls are TRBV5-1 and TRBJ2-1; 10 nucleotides agree with TRBD2. This CDR3 has 16 amino acids. The junction had 5 bases not matched to a gene; V was cut back by 0 bases and J by 5 bases. In germline, CDR1 is SGHRS, CDR2 YFSETQ. The CDR3: CASSLARLAGDNEQFF. In nucleotides, the CDR3 is TGCGCCAGCAGCTTGGCTCGGCTAGCGGGGGACAATGAGCAGTTCTTC. Full variable domain (rest looked up from reference TRBV5-1 and TRBJ2-1): KAGVTQTPRYLIKTRGQQVTLSCSPISGHRSVSWYQQTPGQGLQFLFEYFSETQRNKGNFPGRFSGRQFSNSRSEMNVSTLELGDSALYLCASSLARLAGDNEQFFGPGTRLTVL.

The rearrangement uses TRBV7-8 and TRBJ2-7; 10 bases map to TRBD2. CDR1 and CDR2 (germline): SGHVS, FQNEAQ. This CDR3 is built from 14 residues. With V trimmed by 2 bases and J by 3 bases, 1 base remained unmatched. The CDR3 DNA sequence: TGTGCCAGCAGCTTAACTAGCGGGGTCTACGAGCAGTACTTC. Its protein is CASSLTSGVYEQYF.

This clone is a singleton in its sample. The rearrangement links TRBV5-1 to TRBJ2-1, with 9 bases that match TRBD1. This CDR3 is built from 14 residues. Trimming at V came to 5 bases and at J to 7 bases, leaving 7 bases not matched to a gene. Germline CDR1 SGHRS, CDR2 YFSETQ. The CDR3 DNA reads as TGCGCCAGCAGTAACAGGGGGCAGGTGAATGAGCAGTTCTTC. It translates to CASSNRGQVNEQFF.

The V and J genes are TRBV7-6 and TRBJ1-1, with unresolved D. The CDR3 has 13 amino acids. Germline V gene data show CDR1 as SGHVS and CDR2 as FNYEAQ. V was shortened by 3 bases and J by 7 bases, with 12 bases between the two germline ends. The CDR3 region is CASSLATLREAFF. The CDR3 bases are TGTGCCAGCAGCTTGGCGACACTCCGTGAAGCTTTCTTT.

This clone was seen just once. The V and J genes are TRBV5-1 and TRBJ2-3; the D is unclear. From germline, CDR1 is SGHRS and CDR2 YFSETQ. The V end was cut by 0 bases, the J end by 6 bases, with 11 bases between. The CDR3 is 14 residues long. The CDR3 region has the DNA TGCGCCAGCAGCTTGGTTGGGTTTGTGGATACGCAGTATTTT. This translates into CASSLVGFVDTQYF.

A word on this clone: Sequence at one end of the junction differs from germline and may be a read error. CDR3 DNA: TGCGCCAGCAGCCGCGGACAGGGGGCTAACGTCCTGACTTTC. It yields the protein CASSRGQGANVLTF. This rearrangement joins TRBV5-1 to TRBJ2-6; 11 bases are shared with TRBD1. The germline V gene encodes CDR1 SGHRS and CDR2 YFSETQ. The CDR3 sequence is 14 residues long.

V gene TRBV6-6 combines with J gene TRBJ1-5, with D hard to call. V lost 0 bases, J lost 3 bases, and 12 bases lay in between. Germline values: CDR1 MNHNY, CDR2 SVGAGI (reference sequence). This CDR3 comprises 16 residues. This CDR3 is CASSYSVGRVNQPQHF. As DNA, the CDR3 is TGTGCCAGCAGTTACTCTGTGGGTAGGGTCAATCAGCCCCAGCATTTT.

This rearrangement joins TRBV10-3 to TRBJ2-3; 8 bases align to TRBD1. V was clipped by 6 bases and J by 5 bases; unmatched bases: 10. The CDR3 is made up of 15 amino acids. The V gene's germline CDR1 is ENHRY and CDR2 SYGVKD. In DNA, the CDR3 is TGTGCCATCAGATCATCCCGGACAGGGCAAGATACGCAGTATTTT. This gives the protein CAIRSSRTGQDTQYF.

The V call is TRBV4-3, the J call TRBJ1-2; a possible D gene is TRBD1 (5 bases). This CDR3 is 19 amino acids long. Trimming took off 1 base at V and 4 bases at J, with 25 bases between the two ends. Per germline, CDR1 LGHNA and CDR2 YSLEER. This CDR3 reads CASSQGLIGSGFSLYGYTF. As DNA, the CDR3 is TGCGCCAGCAGCCAAGGCCTCATCGGGTCAGGGTTTAGCCTCTATGGCTACACCTTC.

This chain links TRBV7-9 with TRBJ1-2; no clear D gene. The CDR3 is made up of 13 amino acids. Germline V gene sequence: CDR1 SEHNR, CDR2 FQNEAQ (reference sequence). Trimming stripped 1 base from V and 8 bases from J, with 11 bases between. The CDR3 loop reads CASSLGAAGGYTF. The CDR3 bases are TGTGCCAGCAGCTTAGGTGCGGCCGGCGGCTACACCTTC.

The chain combines TRBV29-1 with TRBJ2-6; no definite D call. This CDR3 contains 14 residues. The V gene's germline CDR1 is SQVTM and CDR2 ANQGSEA. V lost 1 base, J lost 0 bases, and 4 bases lay in between. CDR3 loop: CSVEGNSGANVLTF. Written as DNA, the CDR3 is TGCAGCGTTGAAGGTAACTCTGGGGCCAACGTCCTGACTTTC.

The V gene is TRBV6-5, the J gene TRBJ1-2; TRBD1 matches 10 bases. CDR1 is MNHEY, CDR2 SVGAGI, per germline. This CDR3 is 15 amino acids long. V lost 6 bases, J lost 1 base, and 5 bases stayed unmatched. For the CDR3, the DNA is TGTGCCAGCAGCACGGACAGGGGGGATAACTATGGCTACACCTTC. Its protein product is CASSTDRGDNYGYTF.

The genes are TRBV4-1 and TRBJ2-3; TRBD2 matches 9 bases. Trimming removed 5 bases from V and 0 bases from J; junction bases left unmatched: 6. Germline CDR1 reads MGHRA; CDR2 reads YSYEKL. The CDR3 sequence is 16 residues long. The CDR3 spells CASSKSGGRSTDTQYF. The DNA for the CDR3 is TGCGCCAGCAGCAAGAGCGGGGGGCGGAGCACAGATACGCAGTATTTT.

The V and J genes are TRBV27 and TRBJ1-5; D is undetermined. From germline, CDR1 is MNHEY and CDR2 SMNVEV (reference sequence). The CDR3 totals 15 residues. V was trimmed by 5 bases and J by 4 bases, leaving 15 bases between them. The CDR3 region is CASSPPPSGNQPQHF. CDR3 nucleotide sequence: TGTGCCAGCAGTCCACCTCCCTCGGGAAATCAGCCCCAGCATTTT.

Only one count was recorded for this clone. The V call is TRBV5-4, the J call TRBJ2-2, with D tentatively TRBD1 (5 bases). The CDR3 consists of 14 residues. The germline V gene has CDR1 SGHNT and CDR2 YYREEE (reference sequence). The V gene lost 4 bases and the J gene lost 5 bases, with 12 bases spanning the gap. CDR3 nucleotides: TGTGCCAGCAGCACCACGCCAGGGACCGGGGAGCTGTTTTTT. This encodes CASSTTPGTGELFF.

V and J are TRBV7-9 and TRBJ1-2; perhaps TRBD1 as D (6 bases). The germline gives CDR1 SEHNR, CDR2 FQNEAQ (reference sequence). CDR3 length: 18 amino acids. Trimming took off 5 bases at V and 6 bases at J, with 28 bases between the two ends. The CDR3 DNA follows: TGTGCCAGCAGCCCAGGGGTAGGCGGACGTAGGCCGAGGAATGGCTACACCTTC. This codes for CASSPGVGGRRPRNGYTF.

The rearrangement uses TRBV5-1 and TRBJ2-2; 8 nucleotides match TRBD1. The CDR3 runs to 16 residues. J lost 4 bases, V lost 4 bases, and 9 bases had no gene match. Germline CDR1 is SGHRS and CDR2 is YFSETQ. The CDR3 loop is CASSPRTGWSTGELFF. Written as DNA, the CDR3 is TGCGCCAGCAGCCCCCGGACAGGGTGGAGCACCGGGGAGCTGTTTTTT.

This clone was seen more than once but under ten times. The chain has TRBV10-3 and TRBJ1-1; 9 positions match TRBD1. V shed 5 bases and J 7 bases; nucleotides not matched to a gene: 5. The germline CDR1 and CDR2 sequences are ENHRY and SYGVKD. CDR3 size: 13 residues. The CDR3 reads CAISLDRGGEAFF. As DNA, the CDR3 is TGTGCCATCAGTTTGGACAGGGGTGGTGAAGCTTTCTTT.

A few counts support this clone. The J gene is TRBJ1-2, the V gene TRBV29-1, with D unclear. CDR3 size: 14 residues. The germline V gene encodes CDR1 SQVTM and CDR2 ANQGSEA. The V gene lost 4 bases and the J gene lost 7 bases, with 19 bases spanning the gap. The CDR3 nucleotides read TGCAGCGTTGCCTCGAATAGACTACGGGGTGGCTACACCTTC. This encodes CSVASNRLRGGYTF.

Comments on this clone: Other DNA sequences in this specimen translate into the identical CDR3. The CDR3 region has the DNA TGCAGTGCTAGAGATCGGGAGACCCAGTACTTC. Amino acid sequence: CSARDRETQYF. The V call is TRBV20-1, the J call TRBJ2-5; D gene uncertain. The germline gives CDR1 DFQATT, CDR2 SNEGSKA (reference sequence). With 0 bases removed from V and 5 bases from J, the gap between germline ends came to 4 bases. The CDR3 runs to 11 residues.

This clone was seen a few times. The gene calls are TRBV7-9 and TRBJ2-1, with a tentative D call TRBD2 (5 bases). This CDR3 region has 17 residues. Trimming shortened V by 3 bases and J by 4 bases, and 19 bases separated the two germline ends. Germline assignment: CDR1 SEHNR and CDR2 FQNEAQ (reference sequence). The DNA for the CDR3 is TGTGCCAGCAGCTTCTATCGGGAAGGCAGTACGTACAATGAGCAGTTCTTC. Protein: CASSFYREGSTYNEQFF. The full variable domain, its missing parts supplied by reference TRBV7-9 and TRBJ2-1, is DTGVSQNPRHKITKRGQNVTFRCDPISEHNRLYWYRQTLGQGPEFLTYFQNEAQLEKSRLLSDRFSAERPKGSFSTLEIQRTEQGDSAMYLCASSFYREGSTYNEQFFGPGTRLTVL.

This clone has only a few counts. V and J are TRBV7-9 and TRBJ1-2; D is possibly TRBD1 (6 bases). The CDR3 spans 13 residues. V was trimmed by 4 bases and J by 8 bases, leaving 14 bases between them. Germline CDR1 SEHNR, CDR2 FQNEAQ (reference sequence). CDR3 nucleotide sequence: TGTGCCAGCAGCTCCACAGAGGGGGACGGCTACACCTTC. Residues: CASSSTEGDGYTF.

The V and J genes are TRBV5-1 and TRBJ1-4; maybe TRBD1 (5 bases). The V and J ends lost 4 bases and 0 bases respectively, with 7 bases between them. The CDR3 runs to 14 residues. Looked up from germline, CDR1 is SGHRS and CDR2 is YFSETQ. CDR3 coding DNA: TGCGCCAGCAGCGAACAGGCAACTAATGAAAAACTGTTTTTT. Translating it yields CASSEQATNEKLFF.

The chain uses TRBV25-1 and TRBJ1-1, with D unresolved. Per germline, CDR1 MGHDK and CDR2 SYGVNS. Between the trimmed V and J ends, which lost 4 bases and 8 bases, there was a span of 20 bases. The CDR3 spans 15 residues. The CDR3 DNA is TGTGCCAGCAGTGGGGGTACGTTGAGGAGGAGAGAAGCTTTCTTT. The encoded protein is CASSGGTLRRREAFF.

With respect to this clone: The same CDR3 arises from other DNA sequences in this sample as well. The chain combines TRBV20-1 with TRBJ2-3, with D perhaps TRBD2 (6 bases). The CDR3 has 11 amino acids. The V end lost 3 bases, the J end lost 6 bases, and 7 bases lay between the germline ends. Germline-derived CDR1 and CDR2 are DFQATT and SNEGSKA (reference sequence). CDR3: CSARAGDTQYF. As DNA, the CDR3 is TGCAGTGCTAGGGCGGGGGATACGCAGTATTTT.

This clone occurred a few times. The chain carries TRBV29-1 and TRBJ1-1, with D hard to call. The CDR3 contains 12 residues. Looked up from germline, CDR1 is SQVTM and CDR2 is ANQGSEA. Trimming took off 6 bases at V and 7 bases at J, with 15 bases between the two ends. DNA of the CDR3: TGCAGCGTCCAGTACAGCCATTATGAAGCTTTCTTT. Translation: CSVQYSHYEAFF.

The chain employs TRBV30 and TRBJ2-6; D is unclear. There are 14 residues in the CDR3. With 3 bases removed from V and 1 base from J, the gap between germline ends came to 7 bases. Germline assignment: CDR1 GTSNPN and CDR2 SVGIG (reference sequence). The CDR3 DNA follows: TGTGCCTGGAGACAAAGATCTGGGGCCAACGTCCTGACTTTC. Its protein product is CAWRQRSGANVLTF.

This clone showed up just once. The chain couples TRBV9 to TRBJ2-7; 14 bases are a match to TRBD2. There are 18 residues in the CDR3. Unmatched junction bases numbered 14, after V lost 4 bases and J lost 5 bases. The germline V gene encodes CDR1 SGDLS and CDR2 YYNGEE. The CDR3 is CASSPGLAGDPGSNEQYF. The CDR3 bases are TGTGCCAGCAGCCCGGGACTAGCGGGGGACCCCGGCAGCAACGAGCAGTACTTC.

This chain links TRBV2 with TRBJ1-6; D not certain. The V end was cut by 0 bases, the J end by 8 bases, with 5 bases between. CDR1 and CDR2 from the germline V gene are SNHLY and FYNNEI. There are 13 residues in the CDR3. The CDR3 DNA reads as TGTGCCAGCAGTGAAGCGCTCTATTCACCCCTCCACTTT. Its protein product is CASSEALYSPLHF.

This clone has a handful of counts. This rearrangement joins TRBV29-1 to TRBJ2-6; a possible D gene is TRBD2 (6 bases). Germline CDR1 SQVTM, CDR2 ANQGSEA. V was pared by 3 bases and J by 2 bases, with 14 bases between. This CDR3 region has 16 residues. The CDR3 here is CSVEWTAGTGANVLTF. The DNA for the CDR3 is TGCAGCGTTGAGTGGACGGCGGGGACTGGGGCCAACGTCCTGACTTTC. Variable domain in full (rest from reference TRBV29-1 and TRBJ2-6): SAVISQKPSRDICQRGTSLTIQCQVDSQVTMMFWYRQQPGQSLTLIATANQGSEATYESGFVIDKFPISRPNLTFSTLTVSNMSPEDSSIYLCSVEWTAGTGANVLTFGAGSRLTVL.

The chain has TRBV7-9 and TRBJ1-1, with TRBD1 as a possible D gene (6 bases). The ends were cut back, 2 bases at V and 0 bases at J, with 10 bases in the middle. This CDR3 comprises 15 residues. CDR1 SEHNR and CDR2 FQNEAQ come from the germline V gene (reference sequence). The CDR3 loop is CASSLWTVLNTEAFF. CDR3 nucleotide sequence: TGTGCCAGCAGCTTATGGACAGTCCTGAACACTGAAGCTTTCTTT.

This clone was seen only a few times. This chain links TRBV7-2 with TRBJ1-2, with 7 bases fitting TRBD1. V was pared by 5 bases and J by 4 bases, with 7 bases of the junction left unmatched. CDR3 length: 14 residues. From germline, CDR1 is SGHTA and CDR2 FQGNSA. The CDR3 spells CASSAGQTLYGYTF. For the CDR3, the DNA is TGTGCCAGCAGCGCGGGACAGACTCTCTATGGCTACACCTTC. Filled out from reference TRBV7-2 and TRBJ1-2, the complete variable domain reads GAGVSQSPSNKVTEKGKDVELRCDPISGHTALYWYRQSLGQGLEFLIYFQGNSAPDKSGLPSDRFSAERTGGSVSTLTIQRTQQEDSAVYLCASSAGQTLYGYTFGSGTRLTVV.